This T cell receptor (beta chain) was observed in a study of breast tumors, draining lymph nodes, adjacent tissues. CDR3 length: 14 residues. Germline CDR1 and CDR2: MDHEN and SYDVKM. The V gene lost 5 bases and the J gene lost 4 bases, with 12 bases spanning the gap. This clonotype was counted at least ten times. Its antigen is currently unknown. The study, taken as a whole, reports: Tumor TCR diversity was below lymph nodes but above nontumor tissue. Tumor T cell lymph node origin was a supported hypothesis, not proven.

TCRdb re-called the multiplex PCR reads through MiXCR, storing one row per CDR3 protein. This sample has around 130,000 distinct CDR3 sequences, with around 20% found just once. Samples came from axillary lymph nodes draining the breast cancer. Source material: axillary lymph node tissue. The chain couples TRBV28 to TRBJ2-1; D might be TRBD1 (5 bases). This receptor was taken from a female donor with breast cancer. Some clones in this sample may be carry-over from other donors' samples. In DNA form, the CDR3 reads TGTGCCAGCAGTCCCTCCGCAGGGTACAATGAGCAGTTCTTC. Its protein product is CASSPSAGYNEQFF.